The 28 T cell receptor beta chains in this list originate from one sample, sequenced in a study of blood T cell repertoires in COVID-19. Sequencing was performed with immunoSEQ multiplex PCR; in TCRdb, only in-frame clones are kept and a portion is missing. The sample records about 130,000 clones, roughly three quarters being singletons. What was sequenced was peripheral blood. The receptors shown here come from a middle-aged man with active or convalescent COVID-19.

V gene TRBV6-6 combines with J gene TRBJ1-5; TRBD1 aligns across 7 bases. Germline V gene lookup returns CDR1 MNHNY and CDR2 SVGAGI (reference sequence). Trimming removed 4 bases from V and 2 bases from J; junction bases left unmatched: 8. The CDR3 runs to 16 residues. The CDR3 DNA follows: TGTGCCAGCAGTTCATCGACAGGGTCCGGCAATCAGCCCCAGCATTTT. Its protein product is CASSSSTGSGNQPQHF.

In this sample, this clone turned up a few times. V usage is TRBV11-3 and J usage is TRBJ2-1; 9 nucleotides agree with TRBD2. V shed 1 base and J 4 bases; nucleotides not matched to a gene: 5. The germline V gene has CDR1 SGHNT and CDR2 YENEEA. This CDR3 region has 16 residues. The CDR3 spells CASSLVGLAAYNEQFF. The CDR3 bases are TGTGCCAGCAGCTTAGTGGGACTAGCAGCGTACAATGAGCAGTTCTTC.

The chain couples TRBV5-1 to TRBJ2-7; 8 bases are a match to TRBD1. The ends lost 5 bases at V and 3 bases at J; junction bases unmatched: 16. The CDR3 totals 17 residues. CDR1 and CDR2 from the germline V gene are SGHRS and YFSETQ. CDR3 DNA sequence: TGCGCCAGCAGTTTGAGGCAGGACAGGGCGAAGAGCTACGAGCAGTACTTC. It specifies CASSLRQDRAKSYEQYF. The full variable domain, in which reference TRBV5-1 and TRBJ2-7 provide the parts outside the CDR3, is KAGVTQTPRYLIKTRGQQVTLSCSPISGHRSVSWYQQTPGQGLQFLFEYFSETQRNKGNFPGRFSGRQFSNSRSEMNVSTLELGDSALYLCASSLRQDRAKSYEQYFGPGTRLTVT.

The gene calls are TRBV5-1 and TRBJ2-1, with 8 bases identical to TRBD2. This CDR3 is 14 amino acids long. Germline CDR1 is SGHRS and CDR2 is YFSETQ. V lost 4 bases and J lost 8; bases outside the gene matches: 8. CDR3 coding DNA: TGCGCCAGCAGCCTCCCAGCGGGAGCTGATGAGCAGTTCTTC. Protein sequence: CASSLPAGADEQFF. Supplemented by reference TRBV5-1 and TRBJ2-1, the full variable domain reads KAGVTQTPRYLIKTRGQQVTLSCSPISGHRSVSWYQQTPGQGLQFLFEYFSETQRNKGNFPGRFSGRQFSNSRSEMNVSTLELGDSALYLCASSLPAGADEQFFGPGTRLTVL.

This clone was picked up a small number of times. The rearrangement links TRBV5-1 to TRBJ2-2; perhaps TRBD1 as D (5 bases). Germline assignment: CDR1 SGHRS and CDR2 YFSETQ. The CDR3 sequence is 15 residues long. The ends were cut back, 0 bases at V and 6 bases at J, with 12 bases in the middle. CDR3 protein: CASSLGLVRAGELFF. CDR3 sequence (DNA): TGCGCCAGCAGCTTGGGGCTAGTCAGGGCCGGGGAGCTGTTTTTT.

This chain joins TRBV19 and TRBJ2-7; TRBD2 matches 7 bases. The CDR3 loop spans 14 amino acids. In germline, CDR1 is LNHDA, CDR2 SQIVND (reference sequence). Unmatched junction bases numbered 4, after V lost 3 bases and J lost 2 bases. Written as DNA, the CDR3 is TGTGCCAGTAGTATGGCCAGCGGGACCTACGAGCAGTACTTC. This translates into CASSMASGTYEQYF.

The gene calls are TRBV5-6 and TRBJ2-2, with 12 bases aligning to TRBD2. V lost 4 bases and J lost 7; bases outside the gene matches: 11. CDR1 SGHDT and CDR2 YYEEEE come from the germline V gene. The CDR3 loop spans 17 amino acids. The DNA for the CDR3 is TGTGCCAGCAGCACTACGAGACTAGCGGGAGAGGGCGGGGAGCTGTTTTTT. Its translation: CASSTTRLAGEGGELFF.

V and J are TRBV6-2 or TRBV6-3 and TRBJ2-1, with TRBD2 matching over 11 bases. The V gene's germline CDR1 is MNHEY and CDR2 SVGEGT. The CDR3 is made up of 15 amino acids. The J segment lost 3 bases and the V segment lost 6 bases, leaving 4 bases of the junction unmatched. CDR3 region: CASSPTSGGYNEQFF. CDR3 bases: TGTGCCAGCAGCCCAACTAGCGGGGGCTACAATGAGCAGTTCTTC.

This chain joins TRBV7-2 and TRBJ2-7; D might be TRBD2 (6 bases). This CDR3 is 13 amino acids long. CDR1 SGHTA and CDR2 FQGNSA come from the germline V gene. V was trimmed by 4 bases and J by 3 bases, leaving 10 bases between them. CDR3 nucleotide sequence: TGTGCCAGCAGCTCCTCCGGGGGCTACGAGCAGTACTTC. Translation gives CASSSSGGYEQYF. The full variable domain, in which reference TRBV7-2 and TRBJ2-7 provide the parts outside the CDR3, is GAGVSQSPSNKVTEKGKDVELRCDPISGHTALYWYRQSLGQGLEFLIYFQGNSAPDKSGLPSDRFSAERTGGSVSTLTIQRTQQEDSAVYLCASSSSGGYEQYFGPGTRLTVT.

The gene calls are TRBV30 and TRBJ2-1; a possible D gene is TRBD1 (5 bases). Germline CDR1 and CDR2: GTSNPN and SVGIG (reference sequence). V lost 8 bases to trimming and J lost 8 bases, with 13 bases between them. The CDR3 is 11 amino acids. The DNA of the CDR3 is TGTGCCGGGGCCCTGTTCGATGAGCAGTTCTTC. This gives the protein CAGALFDEQFF.

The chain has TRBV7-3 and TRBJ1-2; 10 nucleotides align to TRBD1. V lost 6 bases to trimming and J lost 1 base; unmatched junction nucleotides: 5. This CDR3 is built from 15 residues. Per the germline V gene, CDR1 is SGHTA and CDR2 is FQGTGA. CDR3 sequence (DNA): TGTGCCAGCAGAGCCGGGACAGGGGTTAACTATGGCTACACCTTC. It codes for CASRAGTGVNYGYTF.

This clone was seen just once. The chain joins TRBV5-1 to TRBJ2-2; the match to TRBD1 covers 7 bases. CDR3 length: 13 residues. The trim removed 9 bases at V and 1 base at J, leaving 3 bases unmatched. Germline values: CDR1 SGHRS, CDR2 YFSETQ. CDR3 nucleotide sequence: TGCGCCACTTCAGGGGGGAACACCGGGGAGCTGTTTTTT. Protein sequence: CATSGGNTGELFF.

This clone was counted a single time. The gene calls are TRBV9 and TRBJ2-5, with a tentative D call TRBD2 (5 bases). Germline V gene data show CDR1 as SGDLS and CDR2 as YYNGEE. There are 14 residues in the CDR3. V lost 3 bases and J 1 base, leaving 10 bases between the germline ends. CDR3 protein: CASSAGIAQETQYF. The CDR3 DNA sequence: TGTGCCAGCAGCGCGGGAATCGCCCAAGAGACCCAGTACTTC.

The CDR3 loop is CASSYSGQAELGQPQHF. The CDR3, as DNA: TGTGCCAGCAGTTACTCGGGACAGGCGGAACTTGGTCAGCCCCAGCATTTT. The chain couples TRBV6-2 or TRBV6-3 to TRBJ1-5; 8 bases are a match to TRBD1. With V trimmed by 0 bases and J by 6 bases, 10 bases remained unmatched. This CDR3 spans 17 amino acids. Per the germline V gene, CDR1 is MNHEY and CDR2 is SVGEGT.

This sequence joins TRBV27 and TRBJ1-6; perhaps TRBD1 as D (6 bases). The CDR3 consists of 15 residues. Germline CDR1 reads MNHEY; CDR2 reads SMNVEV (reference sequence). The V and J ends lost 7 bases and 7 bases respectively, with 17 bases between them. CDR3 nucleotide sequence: TGTGCCAGCAATACCCTGGGGCAGGGGAATTCACCCCTCCACTTT. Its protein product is CASNTLGQGNSPLHF.

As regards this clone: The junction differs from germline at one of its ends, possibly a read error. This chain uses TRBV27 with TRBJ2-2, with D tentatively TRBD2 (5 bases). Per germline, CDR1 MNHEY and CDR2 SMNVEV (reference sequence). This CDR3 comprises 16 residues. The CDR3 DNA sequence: TGTGCCAGCAGTTTTCTTGCGGGCCGGAACTCCGGGGAGCTGTTTTTT. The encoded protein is CASSFLAGRNSGELFF.

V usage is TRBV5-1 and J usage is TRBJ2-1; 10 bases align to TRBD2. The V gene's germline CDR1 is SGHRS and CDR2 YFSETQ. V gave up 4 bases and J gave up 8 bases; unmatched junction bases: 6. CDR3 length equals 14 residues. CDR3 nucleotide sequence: TGCGCCAGCAGCCAGGGACTAGCGAGTGATGAGCAGTTCTTC. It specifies CASSQGLASDEQFF.

The CDR3 protein is CASSTRWTGDQGNTEAFF. Here the CDR3 DNA reads TGTGCCAGCAGCACCCGATGGACAGGGGATCAGGGGAACACTGAAGCTTTCTTT. This chain uses TRBV5-5 with TRBJ1-1, with 9 bases matching TRBD1. CDR1 is SGHKS and CDR2 is YYEKEE in the germline V gene (reference sequence). CDR3 length: 18 residues. V was pared by 4 bases and J by 1 base, with 14 bases of the junction left unmatched.

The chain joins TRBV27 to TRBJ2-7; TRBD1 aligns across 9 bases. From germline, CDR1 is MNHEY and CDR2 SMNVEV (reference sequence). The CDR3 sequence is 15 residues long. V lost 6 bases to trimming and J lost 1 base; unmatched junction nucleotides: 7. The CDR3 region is CASSRTGQGSYEQYF. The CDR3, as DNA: TGTGCCAGCAGCCGGACCGGACAGGGGTCCTACGAGCAGTACTTC.

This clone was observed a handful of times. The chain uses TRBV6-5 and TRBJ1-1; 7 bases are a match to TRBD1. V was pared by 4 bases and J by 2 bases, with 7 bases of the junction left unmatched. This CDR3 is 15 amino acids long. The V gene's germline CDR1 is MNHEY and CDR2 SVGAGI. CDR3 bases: TGTGCCAGCAGTTCGCGACAGGGAACAAACACTGAAGCTTTCTTT. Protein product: CASSSRQGTNTEAFF.

In DNA form, the CDR3 reads TGTGCCAGCGGCGGGGGAGGCTCCTACGAGCAGTACTTC. Protein product: CASGGGGSYEQYF. The V gene is TRBV4-2, the J gene TRBJ2-7; 7 bases line up with TRBD2. Germline assignment: CDR1 LGHNA and CDR2 YNFKEQ. CDR3 length equals 13 residues. With V trimmed by 8 bases and J by 0 bases, 4 bases remained unmatched.

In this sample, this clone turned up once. This CDR3 reads CASRSSGLTDTQYF. CDR3 bases: TGCGCCAGCAGATCTAGCGGCCTCACAGATACGCAGTATTTT. V usage is TRBV5-1 and J usage is TRBJ2-3; 7 nucleotides agree with TRBD2. The CDR3 is 14 amino acids. Germline CDR1 SGHRS, CDR2 YFSETQ. After removal of 5 bases from V and 2 bases from J, the junction contained 5 bases not matched to a gene.

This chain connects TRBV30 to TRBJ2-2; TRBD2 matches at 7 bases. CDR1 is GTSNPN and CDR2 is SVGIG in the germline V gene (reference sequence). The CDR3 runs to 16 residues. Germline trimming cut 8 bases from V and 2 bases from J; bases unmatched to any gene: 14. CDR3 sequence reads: CAGGGIGRRNTGELFF. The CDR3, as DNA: TGTGCCGGGGGGGGGATCGGGAGACGAAACACCGGGGAGCTGTTTTTT.

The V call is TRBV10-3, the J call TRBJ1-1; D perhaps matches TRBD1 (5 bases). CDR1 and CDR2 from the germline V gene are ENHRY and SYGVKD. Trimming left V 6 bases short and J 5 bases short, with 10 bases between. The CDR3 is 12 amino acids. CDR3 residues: CAISRGETEAFF. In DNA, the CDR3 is TGTGCCATCAGCCGGGGGGAAACTGAAGCTTTCTTT.

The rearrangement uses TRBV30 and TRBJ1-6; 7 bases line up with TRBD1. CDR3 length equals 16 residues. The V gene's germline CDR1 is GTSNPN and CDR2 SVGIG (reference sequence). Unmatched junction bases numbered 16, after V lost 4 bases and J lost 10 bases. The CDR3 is CAWTTKGGTVWSPLHF. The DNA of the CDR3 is TGTGCCTGGACCACAAAAGGCGGGACAGTATGGTCACCCCTCCACTTT.

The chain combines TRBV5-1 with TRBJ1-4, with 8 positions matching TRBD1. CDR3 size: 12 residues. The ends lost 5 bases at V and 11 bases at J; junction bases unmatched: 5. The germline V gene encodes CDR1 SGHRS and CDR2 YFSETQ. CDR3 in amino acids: CASRPDRDKLFF. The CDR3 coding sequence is TGCGCCAGCAGGCCGGACAGGGATAAACTGTTTTTT.

The DNA for the CDR3 is TGTGCCAGCACTCGGCGGGAGAACACTGAAGCTTTCTTT. Protein: CASTRRENTEAFF. The chain combines TRBV7-9 with TRBJ1-1; unclear D gene. CDR1 and CDR2 from the germline V gene are SEHNR and FQNEAQ (reference sequence). The CDR3 runs to 13 residues. Trimming pared 7 bases from V and 1 base from J, leaving 10 bases between.

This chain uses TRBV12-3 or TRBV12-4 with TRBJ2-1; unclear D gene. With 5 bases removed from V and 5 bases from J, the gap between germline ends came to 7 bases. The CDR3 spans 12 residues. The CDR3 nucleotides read TGTGCCAGCAGTCTAAATCACAATGAGCAGTTCTTC. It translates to CASSLNHNEQFF.